These T cell receptor beta chains were read from a single sample in a study. TCRdb re-called the RT-PCR reads through MiXCR, storing one row per CDR3 protein. The sample includes more than 550,000 distinct CDR3 sequences, more than 13% of them seen just once. The sequencing input was memory CD4+ T cells from blood. The source is a female donor in good health, serving as a healthy control. Both conserved end residues are part of each CDR3. Each record gives: CDR3 DNA, CDR3 protein, V gene, clone size, J gene, D gene. The D gene is left open where the match is weak. Part of the rows lack a size; the others show once, few, many or a class for expanded clones.

CDR3 DNA: TGCAGTGCTAGGGCTAGCGACCCCTACAATGAGCAGTTCTTC
CDR3 protein: CSARASDPYNEQFF
V gene: TRBV20-1
clone size: NA
J gene: TRBJ2-1
D gene: NA

CDR3 DNA: TGTGCCAGCTCACCGGGACAGGGAAGCGTCAATGAGCAGTTCTTC
CDR3 protein: CASSPGQGSVNEQFF
V gene: TRBV18
clone size: NA
J gene: TRBJ2-1
D gene: TRBD1

CDR3 DNA: TGTGCCAGCAGTTACACAGGAGGGAATGAAAAACTGTTTTTT
CDR3 protein: CASSYTGGNEKLFF
V gene: TRBV2
clone size: once
J gene: TRBJ1-4
D gene: NA

CDR3 DNA: TGTGCCAGCAGTTACCGGACACCTTATAGCAATCAGCCCCAGCATTTT
CDR3 protein: CASSYRTPYSNQPQHF
V gene: TRBV6-2/TRBV6-3
clone size: few
J gene: TRBJ1-5
D gene: NA

CDR3 DNA: TGTGCCAGCAGTTTTTTCGGGGGGGGCAGTGAGCAGTTCTTC
CDR3 protein: CASSFFGGGSEQFF
V gene: TRBV27
clone size: NA
J gene: TRBJ2-1
D gene: TRBD2

CDR3 DNA: TGTGCCAGCAGTCAGGATTTTAATCAGCCCCAGCATTTT
CDR3 protein: CASSQDFNQPQHF
V gene: TRBV7-2
clone size: few
J gene: TRBJ1-5
D gene: NA

CDR3 DNA: TGCGCCAGCAGGGAGACACGGGGAAACACCATATATTTT
CDR3 protein: CASRETRGNTIYF
V gene: TRBV5-1
clone size: NA
J gene: TRBJ1-3
D gene: NA

CDR3 DNA: TGTGCCAGCAGCTTACTAAAAAATTCACCCCTCCACTTT
CDR3 protein: CASSLLKNSPLHF
V gene: TRBV7-2
clone size: many
J gene: TRBJ1-6
D gene: NA

CDR3 DNA: TGTGCCAGCAGCAAGAAGGGGTTCTCCCGGGAGCAGTACTTC
CDR3 protein: CASSKKGFSREQYF
V gene: TRBV21-1
clone size: NA
J gene: TRBJ2-7
D gene: NA

CDR3 DNA: TGTGCCAGCAGCTGGGGACACGGGGGCAGCGGGGAGCTGTTTTTT
CDR3 protein: CASSWGHGGSGELFF
V gene: TRBV11-1
clone size: few
J gene: TRBJ2-2
D gene: NA

CDR3 DNA: TGTGCCACCAGTGATTTAGGACTAGCGGGAGGGCCCTACAATGAGCAGTTCTTC
CDR3 protein: CATSDLGLAGGPYNEQFF
V gene: TRBV24-1
clone size: few
J gene: TRBJ2-1
D gene: TRBD2

CDR3 DNA: TGTGCCAGCAGCGGGACAATAAACACCGGGGAGCTGTTTTTT
CDR3 protein: CASSGTINTGELFF
V gene: TRBV9
clone size: NA
J gene: TRBJ2-2
D gene: NA

CDR3 DNA: TGTGCCAGCACCCCAGGAGCCAGCGGGGGGGTGGATACGCAGTATTTT
CDR3 protein: CASTPGASGGVDTQYF
V gene: TRBV7-2
clone size: few
J gene: TRBJ2-3
D gene: TRBD2

CDR3 DNA: TGTGCCAGCAGCTTAGTTCCAGGGGGCATGGGGGCCCTCCACTTT
CDR3 protein: CASSLVPGGMGALHF
V gene: TRBV7-2
clone size: many
J gene: TRBJ1-6
D gene: TRBD1

CDR3 DNA: TGCAGTGCTAGAGATCGGGCTAGGGTCCTCGAGCAGTACTTC
CDR3 protein: CSARDRARVLEQYF
V gene: TRBV20-1
clone size: many
J gene: TRBJ2-7
D gene: NA

CDR3 DNA: TGCAGTGCTCCAGGGGCGGGAGGGCCGGATGAGACCCAGTACTTC
CDR3 protein: CSAPGAGGPDETQYF
V gene: TRBV20-1
clone size: NA
J gene: TRBJ2-5
D gene: TRBD2

CDR3 DNA: TGTGCCAGCAGTGCTTTAGAATCACCCCTCCACTTT
CDR3 protein: CASSALESPLHF
V gene: TRBV28
clone size: few
J gene: TRBJ1-6
D gene: NA

CDR3 DNA: TGTGCCAGCAGTAATCGACAGGGGGCCCACGAAAAACTGTTTTTT
CDR3 protein: CASSNRQGAHEKLFF
V gene: TRBV6-2/TRBV6-3
clone size: NA
J gene: TRBJ1-4
D gene: TRBD1

CDR3 DNA: TGTGCCAGCAGCGACAAGGAGGGACTTTACACAGATACGCAGTATTTT
CDR3 protein: CASSDKEGLYTDTQYF
V gene: TRBV5-4
clone size: few
J gene: TRBJ2-3
D gene: NA

CDR3 DNA: TGCGCCAGCAGCCAACTCTCGGGGGTCGGTCACACTGAAGCTTTCTTT
CDR3 protein: CASSQLSGVGHTEAFF
V gene: TRBV4-3
clone size: many
J gene: TRBJ1-1
D gene: NA

CDR3 DNA: TGCAGTGTTAACCCGACAGGCCTCGGGTACTTC
CDR3 protein: CSVNPTGLGYF
V gene: TRBV20-1
clone size: many
J gene: TRBJ2-7
D gene: NA

CDR3 DNA: TGCGCCAGCAGCTCTGGACTAGTGGGAGGCTCCTACGAGCAGTACTTC
CDR3 protein: CASSSGLVGGSYEQYF
V gene: TRBV5-1
clone size: NA
J gene: TRBJ2-7
D gene: TRBD2

CDR3 DNA: TGTGCCAGTAGTCAAACGCCGGGACAGGGGGCTCTAGCTCTTGGCTACACCTTC
CDR3 protein: CASSQTPGQGALALGYTF
V gene: TRBV19
clone size: NA
J gene: TRBJ1-2
D gene: TRBD1

CDR3 DNA: TGTGCCAGCAGCTTAGAACCGTCCACCACAGATACGCAGTATTTT
CDR3 protein: CASSLEPSTTDTQYF
V gene: TRBV7-6
clone size: few
J gene: TRBJ2-3
D gene: NA

CDR3 DNA: TGTGCCAGCAGTTATGCAGGGGATCCCTATGGCTACACCTTC
CDR3 protein: CASSYAGDPYGYTF
V gene: TRBV6-5
clone size: NA
J gene: TRBJ1-2
D gene: NA